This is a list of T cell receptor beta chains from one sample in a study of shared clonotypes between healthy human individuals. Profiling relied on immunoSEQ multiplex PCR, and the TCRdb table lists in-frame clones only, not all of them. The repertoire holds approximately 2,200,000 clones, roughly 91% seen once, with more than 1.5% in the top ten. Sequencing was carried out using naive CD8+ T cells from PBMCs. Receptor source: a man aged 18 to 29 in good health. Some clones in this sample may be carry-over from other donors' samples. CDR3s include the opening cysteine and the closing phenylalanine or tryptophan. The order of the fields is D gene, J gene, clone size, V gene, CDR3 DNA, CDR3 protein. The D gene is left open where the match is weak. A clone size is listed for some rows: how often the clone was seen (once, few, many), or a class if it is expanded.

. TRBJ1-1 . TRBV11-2 TGTGCCAGCAGCTCGACTCCCAGAGATGAAGCTTTCTTT CASSSTPRDEAFF
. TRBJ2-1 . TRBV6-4 TGTGCCAGCAGCCCAACTAGAATCTCCTACAATGAGCAGTTCTTC CASSPTRISYNEQFF
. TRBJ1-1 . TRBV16 TGTGCCAGCAGCCAATCGCAAAACACTGAAGCTTTCTTT CASSQSQNTEAFF
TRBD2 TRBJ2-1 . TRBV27 TGTGCCAGCAGTTTAGGGACTACCCGGGGATTCGATGAGCAGTTCTTC CASSLGTTRGFDEQFF
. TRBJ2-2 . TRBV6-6 TGTGCCAGCAGTTACTCGGCTAGCTCGAACACCGGGGAGCTGTTTTTT CASSYSASSNTGELFF
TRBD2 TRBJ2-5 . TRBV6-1 TGTGCACCAGCGGGGCGGGGAGAGACCCAGTACTTC CAPAGRGETQYF
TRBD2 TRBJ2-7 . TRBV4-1 TGCGCCAGCAGCCACTCGAGGGTTGGGGAGGGGCAGTACTTC CASSHSRVGEGQYF
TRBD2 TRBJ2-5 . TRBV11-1 TGTGCCAGCAGCTTACTAGCGGAGGTTCCGACCCAGTACTTC CASSLLAEVPTQYF
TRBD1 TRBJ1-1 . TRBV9 TGTGCCAGCAGCGTAGGCGGACAGGGAGGATTAAACACTGAAGCTTTCTTT CASSVGGQGGLNTEAFF
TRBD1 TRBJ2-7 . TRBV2 TGTGCCAGCAGTGATGGGGGACAGGGCTACGAGCAGTACTTC CASSDGGQGYEQYF
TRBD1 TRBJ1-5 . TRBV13 TGTGCCAGCAGCATACGGGGACAGTCTAGGCAGCCCCAGCATTTT CASSIRGQSRQPQHF
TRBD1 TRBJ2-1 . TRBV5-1 TGCGCCAGCAGCTCGGACAGGCTCGACAATGAGCAGTTCTTC CASSSDRLDNEQFF
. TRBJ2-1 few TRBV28 TGTGCCAGCAAACAAGGGGACGGGTTCTACAATGAGCAGTTCTTC CASKQGDGFYNEQFF
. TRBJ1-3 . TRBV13 TGTGCCAGCAGCCTGGACATCTCTGGAAACACCATATATTTT CASSLDISGNTIYF
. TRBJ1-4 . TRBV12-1 TGTGCCAGCAGCCGCCAGGGACAACCGGCTCCGGGAAAACTGTTTTTT CASSRQGQPAPGKLFF
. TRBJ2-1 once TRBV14 TGTGCCAGCAGCCTAAAAGGGAGCTCCTACAATGAGCAGTTCTTC CASSLKGSSYNEQFF
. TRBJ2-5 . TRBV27 TGTGCCAGCAGCGACAGTTGGACCCAGTACTTC CASSDSWTQYF
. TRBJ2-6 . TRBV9 TGTGCCTCGATGGGGGCCAACGTCCTGACTTTC CASMGANVLTF
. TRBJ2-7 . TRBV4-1 TGCGCCAGCAGCCAAGGCCGGGGCCGAGAACGCTACGAGCAGTACTTC CASSQGRGRERYEQYF
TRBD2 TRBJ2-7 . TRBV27 TGTGCCAGCAGTCTCGGACTAGCGGGAGTCGACGAGCAGTACTTC CASSLGLAGVDEQYF
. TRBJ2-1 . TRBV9 TGTGCCAGCAGCGTAGCAGGGGGGCTGGGGAATGAGCAGTTCTTC CASSVAGGLGNEQFF
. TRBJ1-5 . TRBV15 TGTGCCACCAGCGACCGGGACATATCTTATAGCAATCAGCCCCAGCATTTT CATSDRDISYSNQPQHF
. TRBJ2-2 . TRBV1 TGCACCAGCAGCCAAGTAGGGACTAGCGGGACCGCCGGGGAGCTGTTTTTT CTSSQVGTSGTAGELFF
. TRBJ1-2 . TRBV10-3 TGTGCCATCAGGGGACAAGTGGGCGCCGACTATGGCTACACCTTC CAIRGQVGADYGYTF
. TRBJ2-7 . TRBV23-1 TGCGCCAGCAGTCAATCGGTGGCTCGGATCTACGAGCAGTACTTC CASSQSVARIYEQYF
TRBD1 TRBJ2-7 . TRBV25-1 TGTGCCAGCAGTGAAAGGGACAGCTCCTACGAGCAGTACTTC CASSERDSSYEQYF
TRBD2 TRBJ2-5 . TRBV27 TGTGCCAGCACCCGACTAGCGGGATCGTCCATGGGGGAGACCCAGTACTTC CASTRLAGSSMGETQYF
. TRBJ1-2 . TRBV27 TGTGCCAGCAGTAAAGGACCGAACTATGGCTACACCTTC CASSKGPNYGYTF
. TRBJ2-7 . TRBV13 TGTGCCAGCAGCTTAGAGGGTGAGTCCTACGAGCAGTACTTC CASSLEGESYEQYF
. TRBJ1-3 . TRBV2 TGTGCCAGCAGTTTTAAGGCCGCAGTCTCTGGAAACACCATATATTTT CASSFKAAVSGNTIYF
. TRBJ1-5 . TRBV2 TGTGCCAGCAGTGACCTATATAGCAATCAGCCCCAGCATTTT CASSDLYSNQPQHF
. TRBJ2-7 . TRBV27 TGTGCCAGCCGAGCGCGGGGCGGGGCTCTCTCCTACGAGCAGTACTTC CASRARGGALSYEQYF
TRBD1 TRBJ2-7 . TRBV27 TGTGCCAGCAGCAACGTCGGGACAGGGTCAGACGAGCAGTACTTC CASSNVGTGSDEQYF
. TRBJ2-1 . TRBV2 TGTGCCAGCAGTGAAGAGCCAGAGCAGTTCTTC CASSEEPEQFF
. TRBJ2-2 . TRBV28 TGTGCCAGCAATCAGGGGAACGGCGGGGAGCTGTTTTTT CASNQGNGGELFF
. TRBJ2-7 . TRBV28 TGTGCCATCTCTCGGGGCGGGACCTACGAGCAGTACTTC CAISRGGTYEQYF
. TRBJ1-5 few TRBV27 TGTGCCAGCAGTTACACAGGGATAGGTCAGCCCCAGCATTTT CASSYTGIGQPQHF
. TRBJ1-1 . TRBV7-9 TGTGCCAGCAGCTTAGGCGGGGCCACCAACACTGAAGCTTTCTTT CASSLGGATNTEAFF
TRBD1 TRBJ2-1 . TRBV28 TGTGCCAGCAGGCCCGGGACAGACTACAATGAGCAGTTCTTC CASRPGTDYNEQFF
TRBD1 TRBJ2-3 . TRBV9 TGTGCCAGCAGGCCGGGACAGGGGAGGACGGATACGCAGTATTTT CASRPGQGRTDTQYF
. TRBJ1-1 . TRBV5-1 TGCGCCAGCAGCTTTACGGGGGCATCTGAAGCTTTCTTT CASSFTGASEAFF
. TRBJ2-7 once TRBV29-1 TGCAGCGTTGGATTGGTAGCGGAAGACTCCTACGAGCAGTACTTC CSVGLVAEDSYEQYF
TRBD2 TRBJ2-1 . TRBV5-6 TGTGCCAGCAGCCCCGGCGGACTAGCGTTCAATGAGCAGTTCTTC CASSPGGLAFNEQFF
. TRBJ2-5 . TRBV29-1 TGCAGCGTTGAGGGCTTGGCCAAAGCGGGGACCCAGTACTTC CSVEGLAKAGTQYF
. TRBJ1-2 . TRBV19 TGTGCCACGGAGGGCGAACTTGGCTATGGCTACACCTTC CATEGELGYGYTF
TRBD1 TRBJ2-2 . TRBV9 TGTGCCAGCAGCGTACCGGGACAGGGGACGAACGCCGGGGAGCTGTTTTTT CASSVPGQGTNAGELFF
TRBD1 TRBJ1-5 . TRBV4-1 TGCGCCAGCAGCCAGAGACAGGGGGCAGGAAGTCAGCCCCAGCATTTT CASSQRQGAGSQPQHF
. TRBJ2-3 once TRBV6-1 TGTGCCAGCTCCGGGACGTTTCGCACAGATACGCAGTATTTT CASSGTFRTDTQYF
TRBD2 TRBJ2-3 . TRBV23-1 TGCGCCAGCAGTCAATATTTAGCGGGAGAGGCAGATACGCAGTATTTT CASSQYLAGEADTQYF
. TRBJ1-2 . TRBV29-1 TGCAGCGTTGAAAGAGTCCGTTTAGATTATGGCTACACCTTC CSVERVRLDYGYTF
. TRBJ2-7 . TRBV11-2 TGTGCCAGCACCCGAGCCCTTTCGAAGTACGAGCAGTACTTC CASTRALSKYEQYF
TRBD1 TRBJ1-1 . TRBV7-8 TGTGCCAGCAGCCTCACTGGACAGGAAATTCGCGCTTTCTTT CASSLTGQEIRAFF
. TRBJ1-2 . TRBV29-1 TGCAGCGTTGAAGATTATTCCGCGGGCTATGGCTACACCTTC CSVEDYSAGYGYTF
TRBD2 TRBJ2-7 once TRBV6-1 TGTGCCAGCAGTGATGGGACTAGCGTCTTCTACGAGCAGTACTTC CASSDGTSVFYEQYF
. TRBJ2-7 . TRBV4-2 TGTGCCAGCAGCCAAGTGGTCCAGGCCTCCTACGAGCAGTACTTC CASSQVVQASYEQYF